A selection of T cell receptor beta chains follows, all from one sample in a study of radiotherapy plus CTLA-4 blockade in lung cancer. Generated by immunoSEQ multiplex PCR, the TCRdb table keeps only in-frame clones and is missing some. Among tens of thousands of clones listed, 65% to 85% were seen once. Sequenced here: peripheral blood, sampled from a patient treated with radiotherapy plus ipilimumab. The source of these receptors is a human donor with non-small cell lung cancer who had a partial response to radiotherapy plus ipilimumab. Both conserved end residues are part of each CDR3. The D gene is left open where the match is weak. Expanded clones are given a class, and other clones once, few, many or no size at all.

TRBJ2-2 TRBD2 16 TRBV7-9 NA CASSYWSGGNTGELFF TGTGCCAGCAGCTATTGGAGCGGGGGTAACACCGGGGAGCTGTTTTTT
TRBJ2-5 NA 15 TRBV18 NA CASSSLSGQAETQYF TGTGCCAGCTCATCACTATCAGGGCAGGCAGAGACCCAGTACTTC
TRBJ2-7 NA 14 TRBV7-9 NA CASSLRALGYEQYF TGTGCCAGCAGCCTGCGGGCCTTGGGCTACGAGCAGTACTTC
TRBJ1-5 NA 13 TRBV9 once CASSLYPREPQHF TGTGCCAGCAGCCTTTACCCCAGGGAGCCCCAGCATTTT
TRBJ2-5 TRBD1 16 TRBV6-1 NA CASRETGTGLHETQYF TGTGCCAGCAGAGAAACCGGGACAGGGCTTCACGAGACCCAGTACTTC
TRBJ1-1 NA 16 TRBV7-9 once CASSLLRGGMNTEAFF TGTGCCAGCAGCTTACTAAGGGGAGGGATGAACACTGAAGCTTTCTTT
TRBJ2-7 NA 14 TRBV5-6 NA CASSLTGGLYEQYF TGTGCCAGCAGCTTGACCGGGGGTCTATACGAGCAGTACTTC
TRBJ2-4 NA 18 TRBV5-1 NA CASSFDPRGRLAKNIQYF TGCGCCAGCAGCTTCGATCCTAGGGGCCGATTAGCCAAAAACATTCAGTACTTC
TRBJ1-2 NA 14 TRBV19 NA CASSVQGLQGGYTF TGTGCCAGTAGTGTACAGGGTCTGCAGGGAGGCTACACCTTC
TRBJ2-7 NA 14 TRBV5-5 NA CASSLQPGRYEQYF TGTGCCAGCAGCTTGCAACCGGGGAGGTACGAGCAGTACTTC
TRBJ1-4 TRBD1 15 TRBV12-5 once CASGIQTGANEKLFF TGTGCTAGTGGTATACAGACAGGGGCTAATGAAAAACTGTTTTTT
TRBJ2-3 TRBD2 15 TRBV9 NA CASSVVGGGTDTQYF TGTGCCAGCAGCGTAGTAGGCGGGGGAACAGATACGCAGTATTTT
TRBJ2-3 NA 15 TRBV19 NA CASSIERGRTDTQYF TGTGCCAGTAGTATAGAACGGGGTCGGACAGATACGCAGTATTTT
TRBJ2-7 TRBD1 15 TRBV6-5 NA CASSYFRDRRFEQYF TGTGCCAGCAGTTACTTCCGGGACAGAAGGTTCGAGCAGTACTTC
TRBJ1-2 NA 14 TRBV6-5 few CASRPYQGNYGYTF TGTGCCAGCAGACCTTATCAGGGGAACTATGGCTACACCTTC
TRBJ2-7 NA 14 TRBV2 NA CASRKGTSSYEQYF TGTGCCAGCAGGAAAGGGACAAGCTCCTACGAGCAGTACTTC
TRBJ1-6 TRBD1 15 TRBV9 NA CASSAEGQVSSPLHF TGTGCCAGCAGCGCGGAGGGACAGGTAAGCTCACCCCTCCACTTT
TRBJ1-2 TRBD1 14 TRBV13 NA CASSLDGQGNGYTF TGTGCCAGCAGCTTAGACGGACAGGGGAATGGCTACACCTTC
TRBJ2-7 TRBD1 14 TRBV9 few CASSIGTGAREQYF TGTGCCAGCAGCATTGGGACAGGGGCTCGGGAGCAGTACTTC
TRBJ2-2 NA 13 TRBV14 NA CASSQQGNGELFF TGTGCCAGCAGCCAGCAGGGGAACGGGGAGCTGTTTTTT
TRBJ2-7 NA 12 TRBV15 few CATSKGDYEQYF TGTGCCACCAGCAAGGGGGACTACGAGCAGTACTTC
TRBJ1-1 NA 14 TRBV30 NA CAWSADFLNTEAFF TGTGCCTGGAGTGCAGACTTTTTGAACACTGAAGCTTTCTTT
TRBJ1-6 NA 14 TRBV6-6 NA CASFDSSYNSPLHF TGTGCCAGTTTCGACAGCTCCTATAATTCACCCCTCCACTTT
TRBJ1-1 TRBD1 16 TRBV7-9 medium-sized CASSSTEGQLNTEAFF TGTGCCAGCAGCTCCACCGAGGGACAGCTGAACACTGAAGCTTTCTTT
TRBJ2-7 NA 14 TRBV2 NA CASRGTGTSYEQYF TGTGCCAGCAGGGGGACCGGGACAAGCTACGAGCAGTACTTC
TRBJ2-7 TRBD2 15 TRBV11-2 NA CASSPGLDLVYEQYF TGTGCCAGCAGCCCTGGACTAGACTTGGTCTACGAGCAGTACTTC
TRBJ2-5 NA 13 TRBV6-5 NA CASSYSGGETQYF TGTGCCAGCAGTTACTCCGGGGGAGAGACCCAGTACTTC
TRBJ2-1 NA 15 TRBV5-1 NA CASSLQRSSYNEQFF TGCGCCAGCAGCTTGCAGCGGAGCTCCTACAATGAGCAGTTCTTC
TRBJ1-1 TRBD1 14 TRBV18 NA CASSLSGGNTEAFF TGTGCCAGCTCACTCTCAGGGGGAAACACTGAAGCTTTCTTT
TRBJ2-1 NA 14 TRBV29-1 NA CSVDLRGVTNEQFF TGCAGCGTTGACCTTCGGGGAGTCACGAATGAGCAGTTCTTC
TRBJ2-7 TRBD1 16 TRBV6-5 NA CASSYSNRGNTYEQYF TGTGCCAGCAGTTACTCCAACAGGGGGAACACCTACGAGCAGTACTTC
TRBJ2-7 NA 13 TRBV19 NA CASSGTKFYEQYF TGTGCCAGTTCTGGGACAAAGTTCTACGAGCAGTACTTC
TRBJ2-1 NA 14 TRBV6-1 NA CASQAQGRYNEQFF TGTGCCAGCCAAGCACAGGGCCGCTACAATGAGCAGTTCTTC
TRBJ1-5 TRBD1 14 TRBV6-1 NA CASNRQTGAQPQHF TGTGCCAGCAATAGGCAGACAGGGGCCCAGCCCCAGCATTTT
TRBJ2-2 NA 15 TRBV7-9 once CASKGRDWNTGELFF TGTGCCAGCAAAGGTCGGGACTGGAACACCGGGGAGCTGTTTTTT
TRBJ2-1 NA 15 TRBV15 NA CATSRDSAGAGEQFF TGTGCCACCAGCAGAGACTCGGCAGGGGCGGGTGAGCAGTTCTTC
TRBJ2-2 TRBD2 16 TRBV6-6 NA CASSSLSGGGTGELFF TGTGCCAGCAGTTCCCTTAGCGGGGGGGGCACCGGGGAGCTGTTTTTT
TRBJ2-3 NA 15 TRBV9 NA CASSVGVAVSDTQYF TGTGCCAGCAGCGTAGGAGTCGCGGTTTCAGATACGCAGTATTTT
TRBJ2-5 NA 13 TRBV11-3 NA CASSRGPQETQYF TGTGCCAGCAGCCGCGGGCCGCAAGAGACCCAGTACTTC
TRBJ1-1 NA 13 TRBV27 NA CASSNRENTEAFF TGTGCCAGCAGTAACCGGGAGAACACTGAAGCTTTCTTT
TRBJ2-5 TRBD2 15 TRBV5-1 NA CASSLAQGGAETQYF TGCGCCAGCAGCTTGGCGCAGGGAGGGGCAGAGACCCAGTACTTC
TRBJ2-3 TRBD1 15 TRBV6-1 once CASSLDRGPTDTQYF TGTGCCAGCAGTCTAGACAGGGGCCCCACAGATACGCAGTATTTT
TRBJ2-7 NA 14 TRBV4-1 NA CASSPIFTAYEQYF TGCGCCAGCAGCCCAATTTTTACAGCCTACGAGCAGTACTTC
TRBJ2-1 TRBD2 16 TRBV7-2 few CASSVRAGGLYNEQFF TGTGCCAGCAGCGTACGAGCGGGGGGGCTCTACAATGAGCAGTTCTTC
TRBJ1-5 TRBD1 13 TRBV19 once CASRRQGGQPQHF TGTGCCAGTAGGAGACAGGGCGGACAGCCCCAGCATTTT
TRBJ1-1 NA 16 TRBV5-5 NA CASSYAEGHVNTEAFF TGTGCCAGCAGCTACGCTGAAGGACATGTGAACACTGAAGCTTTCTTT
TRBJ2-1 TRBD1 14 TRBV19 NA CASSTTGTGHEQFF TGTGCCAGTAGTACCACCGGGACAGGGCATGAGCAGTTCTTC
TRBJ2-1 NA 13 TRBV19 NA CASSIGSNNEQFF TGTGCCAGTAGTATTGGTAGCAACAATGAGCAGTTCTTC
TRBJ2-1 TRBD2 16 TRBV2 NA CASEGLAGGRGNEQFF TGTGCCAGCGAGGGACTAGCGGGGGGGCGGGGGAATGAGCAGTTCTTC
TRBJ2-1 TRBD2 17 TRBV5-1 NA CASSSALGLAGGHEQFF TGCGCCAGCAGCTCGGCCCTGGGACTAGCGGGGGGGCATGAGCAGTTCTTC
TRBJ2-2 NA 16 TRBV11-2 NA CASSPLRGANTGELFF TGTGCCAGCAGCCCCTTGCGGGGAGCAAACACCGGGGAGCTGTTTTTT
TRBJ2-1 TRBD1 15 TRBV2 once CASSDPGQGSTEQFF TGTGCCAGCAGTGATCCGGGACAGGGGTCCACCGAGCAGTTCTTC